This T cell receptor beta chain was recovered during a study of control samples from healthy donors and cancer patients. Assay: immunoSEQ multiplex PCR; the TCRdb copy retains only in-frame clones and omits some. Of roughly 130,000 clones listed, around 90% are singletons. Germline loops: CDR1 SNHLY, CDR2 FYNNEI. The CDR3 runs 13 residues. J gave up 6 bases and V 6 bases, and 3 bases lay outside the gene matches. This chain links TRBV2 with TRBJ1-5; 9 bases agree with TRBD1. The specimen sequenced was blood. This receptor was identified in a man in his late teens or twenties in good health. The CDR3 DNA reads as TGTGCCAGCAGGGGGGACAGGGTTCAGCCCCAGCATTTT. Its protein product is CASRGDRVQPQHF.